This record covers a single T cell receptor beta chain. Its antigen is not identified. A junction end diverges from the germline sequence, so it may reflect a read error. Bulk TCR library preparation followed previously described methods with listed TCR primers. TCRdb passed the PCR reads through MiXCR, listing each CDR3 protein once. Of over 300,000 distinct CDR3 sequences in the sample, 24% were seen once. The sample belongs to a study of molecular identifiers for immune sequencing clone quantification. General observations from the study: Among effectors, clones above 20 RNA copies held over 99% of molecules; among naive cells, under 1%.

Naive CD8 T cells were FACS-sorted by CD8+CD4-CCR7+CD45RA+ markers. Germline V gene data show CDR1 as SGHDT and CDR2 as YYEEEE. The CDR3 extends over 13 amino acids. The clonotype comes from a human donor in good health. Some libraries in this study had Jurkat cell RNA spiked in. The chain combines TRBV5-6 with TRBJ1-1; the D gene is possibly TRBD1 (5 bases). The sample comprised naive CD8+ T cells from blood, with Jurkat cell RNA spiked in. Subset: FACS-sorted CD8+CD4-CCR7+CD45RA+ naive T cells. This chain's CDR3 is CASSYQGSTETFF. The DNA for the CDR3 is TGTGCCAGCAGCTACCAGGGTAGCACTGAAACTTTCTTT. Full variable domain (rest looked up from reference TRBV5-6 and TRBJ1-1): DAGVTQSPTHLIKTRGQQVTLRCSPKSGHDTVSWYQQALGQGPQFIFQYYEEEERQRGNFPDRFSGHQFPNYSSELNVNALLLGDSALYLCASSYQGSTETFFGQGTRLTVV.